This T cell receptor beta chain emerged from a study of cytomegalovirus exposure and HLA in healthy donors. Findings and limits, study-wide: A later analysis linked a missense DCLRE1C variant to TCR beta V- and J-gene trimming. The sole available immune exposure information was CMV serostatus. The study designated 150 or so TCR beta chains cytomegalovirus-associated. Some V segments could not be told apart, so they were left out, TRBV6-2 and TRBV6-3 among them.

Germline CDR1 and CDR2: MNHEY and SVGAGI. Trimming cost V 6 bases and J 6 bases; bases outside gene matches: 13. The CDR3 contains 15 residues. The primer mix had 60 Vbeta and 13 Jbeta primers. TCRdb keeps only in-frame clones here, not all; method: immunoSEQ multiplex PCR. The data show some 130,000 clones, around 76% seen once. Of note for this clone: Its antigen is undetermined.

The sequence was obtained from a male donor in good health and CMV-seronegative. Input material: PBMCs. This chain joins TRBV6-5 and TRBJ2-7; 8 nucleotides line up with TRBD2. CDR3 sequence reads: CASSGGEGIVGEQYF. The CDR3 DNA reads as TGTGCCAGCAGCGGGGGGGAGGGTATTGTGGGCGAGCAGTACTTC.